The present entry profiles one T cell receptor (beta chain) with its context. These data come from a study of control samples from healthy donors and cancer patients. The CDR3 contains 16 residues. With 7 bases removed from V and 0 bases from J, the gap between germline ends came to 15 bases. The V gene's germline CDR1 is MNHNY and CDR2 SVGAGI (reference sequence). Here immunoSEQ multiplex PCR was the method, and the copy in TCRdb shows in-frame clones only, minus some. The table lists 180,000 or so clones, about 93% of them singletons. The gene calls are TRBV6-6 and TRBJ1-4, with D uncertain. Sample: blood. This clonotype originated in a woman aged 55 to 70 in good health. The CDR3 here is CASTMLADPTNEKLFF. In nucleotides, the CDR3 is TGTGCCAGCACCATGCTCGCCGATCCAACTAATGAAAAACTGTTTTTT.